This TCR beta chain came from a study of blood T cells in healthy people across ages. CDR1 is MNHEY and CDR2 is SVGEGT in the germline V gene. The CDR3 length is 14 residues. Trimming took 2 bases from V and 8 from J, leaving 10 bases between them. Then a second PCR, running roughly 7 to 11 cycles, was carried out with a sample-barcoded 5' primer and a J-beta primer mix. TCRdb ran MiXCR on the 5' RACE reads and lists one entry per CDR3 protein. In the table there are about 1.4 million distinct CDR3 sequences, 59% of which are singletons. Staff drew about 10 milliliters of peripheral blood from each donor.

The chain couples TRBV6-2 or TRBV6-3 to TRBJ1-6; D is unresolved. This receptor was identified in a man in his late teens or twenties in good health. The sequenced material came from blood. The CDR3 reads CASSYETLDSPLHF. CDR3 nucleotide sequence: TGTGCCAGCAGTTACGAGACCCTCGATTCACCCCTCCACTTT.